This passage covers 10 T cell receptor beta chains from one sample sequenced in a study of blood T cells in healthy people across ages. A sample-barcoded 5' primer and a J-beta primer mix were used in a second PCR of roughly 7 to 11 cycles. One entry per CDR3 protein, called by TCRdb with MiXCR from the 5' RACE reads. The table shows around 800,000 distinct CDR3 sequences, with around half occurring only once. Sequencing input: blood. The receptors were sampled from an older man in good health.

This clonotype was seen only a few times. The rearrangement links TRBV4-2 to TRBJ2-7, with D hard to call. The DNA matches TRBJ2-5 better at its end, which makes the J call doubtful. Per germline, CDR1 LGHNA and CDR2 YNFKEQ. This CDR3 region has 14 residues. For the CDR3, the DNA is TGTGCCAGCAGCCTCGGCCTACGGATGGGGACCCAGTACTTC. Amino acids: CASSLGLRMGTQYF.

This clonotype was recorded once. CDR3: CASSLQDGLGYEQYF. The DNA for the CDR3 is TGTGCCAGCAGCTTACAAGATGGGCTAGGGTACGAGCAGTACTTC. V usage is TRBV7-6 and J usage is TRBJ2-5; no firm D call. The end of the DNA aligns better with TRBJ2-7, so the J call may be wrong. Germline CDR1 reads SGHVS; CDR2 reads FNYEAQ. The CDR3 length is 15 residues.

This clonotype was seen only a few times. V gene TRBV28 combines with J gene TRBJ2-7, with TRBD2 matching over 7 bases. Trimming at V came to 8 bases and at J to 4 bases, leaving 11 bases not matched to a gene. From germline, CDR1 is MDHEN and CDR2 SYDVKM. The CDR3 runs 14 residues. CDR3 in amino acids: CASSPPRELYEQYF. The CDR3 DNA reads TGTGCCAGCTCCCCCCCGCGGGAGCTATACGAGCAGTACTTC. Filled out from reference TRBV28 and TRBJ2-7, the complete variable domain reads DVKVTQSSRYLVKRTGEKVFLECVQDMDHENMFWYRQDPGLGLRLIYFSYDVKMKEKGDIPEGYSVSREKKERFSLILESASTNQTSMYLCASSPPRELYEQYFGPGTRLTVT.

A note on this clonotype: At one end the junction does not follow the germline gene, possibly because of a read error. The chain is built from TRBV11-2 and TRBJ2-1; TRBD2 matches at 8 bases. This CDR3 comprises 15 residues. Germline V gives CDR1 SGHAT, CDR2 FQNNGV. The CDR3 region has the DNA TGTGCCAGCAGCTTATTTAGCGGGACCTACGATGAGCAGTTCTTC. This gives the protein CASSLFSGTYDEQFF.

The gene calls are TRBV28 and TRBJ2-7; tentative D call: TRBD2 (7 bases). Deletions cut 3 bases from V and 5 bases from J, with 17 bases between. Germline assignment: CDR1 MDHEN and CDR2 SYDVKM. The CDR3 loop spans 15 amino acids. The CDR3: CASSFLRGGANEQYF. As DNA, the CDR3 is TGTGCCAGCAGTTTTTTAAGGGGGGGCGCCAACGAGCAGTACTTC.

This sequence joins TRBV20-1 and TRBJ2-1; 10 bases align to TRBD2. Germline CDR1 is DFQATT and CDR2 is SNEGSKA (reference sequence). This CDR3 spans 15 amino acids. J gave up 0 bases and V 4 bases, and 3 bases lay outside the gene matches. This chain's CDR3 is CSATSGSSSYNEQFF. CDR3 nucleotide sequence: TGCAGTGCTACTAGCGGGAGTAGCTCCTACAATGAGCAGTTCTTC.

This clonotype was seen at least ten times. This could be a read error, since a much larger clone is one nucleotide away. The J gene is TRBJ2-5, the V gene TRBV4-2; D possibly corresponds to TRBD2 (7 bases). Germline V gene lookup returns CDR1 LGHNA and CDR2 YNFKEQ. Between the trimmed V and J ends, which lost 0 bases and 11 bases, there was a span of 25 bases. The CDR3 totals 17 residues. The CDR3 loop reads CASSQDRGDYLYNEQYF. The CDR3 nucleotides are TGTGCCAGCAGCCAAGATAGGGGGGACTACCTATACAATGAGCAGTACTTC.

The chain employs TRBV7-9 and TRBJ2-7; no reliable D call. Trimming left V 1 base short and J 2 bases short, with 12 bases between. The CDR3 extends over 15 amino acids. Germline values: CDR1 SEHNR, CDR2 FQNEAQ (reference sequence). The CDR3 loop is CASSLDPGSAYEQYF. In DNA, the CDR3 is TGTGCCAGCAGCTTAGACCCTGGCAGCGCCTACGAGCAGTACTTC.

This clonotype was seen repeatedly, ten times or more. DNA for the CDR3: TGCAGCGCGGCCTCCGGGAGTTGGGGCAATCAGCCCCAGCATTTT. Its protein is CSAASGSWGNQPQHF. The genes are TRBV29-1 and TRBJ1-5, with D unclear. This CDR3 has 15 amino acids. V lost 7 bases, J lost 2 bases, and 18 bases lay in between. CDR1 is SQVTM, CDR2 ANQGSEA, per germline. The full variable domain, with the rest looked up from reference TRBV29-1 and TRBJ1-5, is SAVISQKPSRDICQRGTSLTIQCQVDSQVTMMFWYRQQPGQSLTLIATANQGSEATYESGFVIDKFPISRPNLTFSTLTVSNMSPEDSSIYLCSAASGSWGNQPQHFGDGTRLSIL.

For this clonotype: At one end the junction does not follow the germline gene, possibly because of a read error. The J gene is TRBJ2-3, the V gene TRBV29-1; D possibly corresponds to TRBD2 (7 bases). From germline, CDR1 is SQVTM and CDR2 ANQGSEA. CDR3 length equals 13 residues. CDR3 in DNA: TGCAGCTTGGGGGGGCGGGCCACAGATACGCTGTATTTT. Translating gives CSLGGRATDTLYF.